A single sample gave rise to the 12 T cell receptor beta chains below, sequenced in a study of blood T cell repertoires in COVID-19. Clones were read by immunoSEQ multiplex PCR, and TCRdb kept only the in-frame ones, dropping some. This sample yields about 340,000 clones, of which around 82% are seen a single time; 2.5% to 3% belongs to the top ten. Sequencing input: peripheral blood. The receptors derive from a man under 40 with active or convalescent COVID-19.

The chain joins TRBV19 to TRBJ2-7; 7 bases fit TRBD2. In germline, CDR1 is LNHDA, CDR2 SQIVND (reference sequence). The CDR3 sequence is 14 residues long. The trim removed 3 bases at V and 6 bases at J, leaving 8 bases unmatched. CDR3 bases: TGTGCCAGTAGTATTCATGGGGGAGGGCCCGAGCAGTACTTC. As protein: CASSIHGGGPEQYF.

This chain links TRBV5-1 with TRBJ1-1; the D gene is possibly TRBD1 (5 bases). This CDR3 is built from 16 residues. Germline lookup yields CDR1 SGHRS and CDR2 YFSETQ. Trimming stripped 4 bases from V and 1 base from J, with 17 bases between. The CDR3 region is CASSPAGAQGNTEAFF. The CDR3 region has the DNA TGCGCCAGCAGCCCGGCTGGGGCTCAAGGGAACACTGAAGCTTTCTTT.

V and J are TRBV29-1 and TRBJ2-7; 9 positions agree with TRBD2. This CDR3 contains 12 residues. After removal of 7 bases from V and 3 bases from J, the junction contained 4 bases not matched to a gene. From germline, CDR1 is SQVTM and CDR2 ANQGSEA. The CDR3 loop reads CSARTSVYEQYF. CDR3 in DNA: TGCAGCGCCCGGACTAGCGTCTACGAGCAGTACTTC.

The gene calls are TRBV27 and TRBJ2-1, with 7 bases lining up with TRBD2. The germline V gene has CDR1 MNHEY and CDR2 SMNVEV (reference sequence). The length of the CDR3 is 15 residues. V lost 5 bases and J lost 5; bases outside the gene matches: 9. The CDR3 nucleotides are TGTGCCAGCAGTGCTCCGGGACTAACCCACAATGAGCAGTTCTTC. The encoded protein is CASSAPGLTHNEQFF.

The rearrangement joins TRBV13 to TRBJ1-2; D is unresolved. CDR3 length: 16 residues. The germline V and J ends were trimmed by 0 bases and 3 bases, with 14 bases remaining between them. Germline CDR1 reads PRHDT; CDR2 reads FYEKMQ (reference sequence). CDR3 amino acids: CASSLGHLDSYYGYTF. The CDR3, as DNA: TGTGCCAGCAGCTTAGGCCATTTGGACTCATACTATGGCTACACCTTC.

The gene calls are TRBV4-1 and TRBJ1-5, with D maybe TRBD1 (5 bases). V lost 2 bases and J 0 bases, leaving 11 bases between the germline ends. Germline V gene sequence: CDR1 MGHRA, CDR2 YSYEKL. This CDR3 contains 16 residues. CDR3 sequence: CASSQSRVISNQPQHF. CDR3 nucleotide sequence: TGCGCCAGCAGCCAATCCAGGGTGATTAGCAATCAGCCCCAGCATTTT.

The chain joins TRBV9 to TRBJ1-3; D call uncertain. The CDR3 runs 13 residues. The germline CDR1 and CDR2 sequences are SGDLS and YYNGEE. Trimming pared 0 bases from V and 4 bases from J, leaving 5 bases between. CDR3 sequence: CASSVALGNTIYF. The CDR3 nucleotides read TGTGCCAGCAGCGTAGCTCTCGGAAACACCATATATTTT.

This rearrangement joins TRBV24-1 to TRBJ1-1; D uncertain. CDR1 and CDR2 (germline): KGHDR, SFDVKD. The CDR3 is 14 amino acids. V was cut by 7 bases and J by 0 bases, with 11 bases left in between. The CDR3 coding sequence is TGTGCCACCAGAGCGGCGGGGATGAACACTGAAGCTTTCTTT. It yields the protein CATRAAGMNTEAFF.

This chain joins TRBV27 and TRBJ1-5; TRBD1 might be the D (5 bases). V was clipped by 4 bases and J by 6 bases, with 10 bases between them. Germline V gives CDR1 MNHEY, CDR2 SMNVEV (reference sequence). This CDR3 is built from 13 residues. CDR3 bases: TGTGCCAGCAGTTACGGGGGACGTCAGCCCCAGCATTTT. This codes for CASSYGGRQPQHF.

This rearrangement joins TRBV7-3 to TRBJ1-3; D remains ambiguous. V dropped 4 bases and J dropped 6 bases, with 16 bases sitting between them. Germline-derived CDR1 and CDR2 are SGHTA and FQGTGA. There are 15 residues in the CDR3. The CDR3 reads CASSSDGPRLNTIYF. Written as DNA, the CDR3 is TGTGCCAGCAGCTCCGATGGGCCCCGGTTAAACACCATATATTTT.

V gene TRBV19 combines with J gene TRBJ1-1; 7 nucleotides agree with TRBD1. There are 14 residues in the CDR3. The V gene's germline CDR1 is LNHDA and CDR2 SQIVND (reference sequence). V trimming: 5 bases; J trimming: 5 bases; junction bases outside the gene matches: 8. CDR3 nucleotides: TGTGCCAGTAGTCTTGCGACAGGGCAAACTGAAGCTTTCTTT. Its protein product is CASSLATGQTEAFF.

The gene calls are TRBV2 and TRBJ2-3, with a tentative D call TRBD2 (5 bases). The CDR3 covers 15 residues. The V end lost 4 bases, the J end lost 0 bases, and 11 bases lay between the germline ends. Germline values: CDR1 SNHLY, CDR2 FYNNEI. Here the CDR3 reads CASSGLAYSTDTQYF. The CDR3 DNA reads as TGTGCCAGCAGTGGGCTAGCTTATAGCACAGATACGCAGTATTTT.